The 8 T cell receptor beta chains given below trace back to one sample, sequenced in a study of lymphopenia after photon versus proton radiotherapy. The method was immunoSEQ multiplex PCR; TCRdb's version includes in-frame clones alone and lacks a portion of them. The data hold tens of thousands of clones, with 80% to 90% observed a single time. The sample here was peripheral blood, taken from a patient treated with proton-based radiotherapy. These receptors came from a man older than 75 with esophageal cancer.

J is TRBJ1-5 and V is TRBV4-1, with TRBD1 matching 7 bases. This CDR3 spans 16 amino acids. Losses at the gene ends were 2 bases for V and 2 bases for J; bases not matched to a gene: 6. Germline assignment: CDR1 MGHRA and CDR2 YSYEKL. The CDR3 loop reads CASSQLTGFGNQPQHF. CDR3 coding DNA: TGCGCCAGCAGCCAACTGACAGGGTTTGGCAATCAGCCCCAGCATTTT.

The table lists this clone with a count of one. The chain uses TRBV19 and TRBJ2-6, with D unresolved. V gave up 2 bases and J gave up 4 bases, with 18 bases separating them. This CDR3 spans 18 amino acids. CDR1 and CDR2 from the germline V gene are LNHDA and SQIVND (reference sequence). The chain's CDR3 is CASSIMEISSAGANVLTF. CDR3 bases: TGTGCCAGTAGTATAATGGAAATATCGAGTGCCGGGGCCAACGTCCTGACTTTC.

The chain carries TRBV5-4 and TRBJ1-1, with a tentative D call TRBD1 (6 bases). The germline gives CDR1 SGHNT, CDR2 YYREEE (reference sequence). V was pared by 6 bases and J by 6 bases, with 18 bases between. CDR3 length: 14 amino acids. In DNA form, the CDR3 reads TGTGCCAGCACCAAGATGGGGGGCCGGGCTGAAGCTTTCTTT. Amino acid sequence: CASTKMGGRAEAFF.

The chain is built from TRBV2 and TRBJ2-7; possible D gene TRBD1, 5 bases. From germline, CDR1 is SNHLY and CDR2 FYNNEI. V gave up 5 bases and J gave up 3 bases, with 8 bases separating them. This CDR3 comprises 12 residues. DNA of the CDR3: TGTGCCAGCAGTCAGGGATTCTACGAGCAGTACTTC. Protein sequence: CASSQGFYEQYF.

The J gene is TRBJ1-2, the V gene TRBV5-1, with 7 positions matching TRBD1. Germline V gene data show CDR1 as SGHRS and CDR2 as YFSETQ. This CDR3 spans 15 amino acids. J was trimmed by 2 bases and V by 5 bases; bases with no gene match: 9. The CDR3 bases are TGCGCCAGCAGGGGAAGGGACAGTCCGAACTATGGCTACACCTTC. Protein sequence: CASRGRDSPNYGYTF.

In its sample, this clone was seen once. This chain joins TRBV5-1 and TRBJ2-7; no reliable D call. CDR3 size: 14 residues. V was pared by 2 bases and J by 0 bases, with 9 bases between. Germline CDR1 reads SGHRS; CDR2 reads YFSETQ. CDR3 bases: TGCGCCAGCAGCTTAGACACTTTCTCCTACGAGCAGTACTTC. This gives the protein CASSLDTFSYEQYF.

Worth noting for this clone: A junction boundary mismatches the germline segment, possibly from a read error. The chain joins TRBV7-7 to TRBJ1-4; D unresolved. The CDR3 spans 11 residues. CDR1 and CDR2 (germline): SSHAT, FNYEAQ (reference sequence). The CDR3 DNA sequence: TGTGCTAGCAGCAAAAATGAAAAACTGTTTTTT. Protein: CASSKNEKLFF.

This chain uses TRBV5-4 with TRBJ1-2; 8 nucleotides align to TRBD1. Per germline, CDR1 SGHNT and CDR2 YYREEE (reference sequence). The CDR3 loop spans 13 amino acids. V shed 4 bases and J 3 bases; nucleotides not matched to a gene: 2. The CDR3 nucleotides are TGTGCCAGCAGCCCACAGGGGGACTATGGCTACACCTTC. Translating gives CASSPQGDYGYTF.